These 29 T cell receptor beta chains came from one sample sequenced in a study of OX40 agonist ivuxolimab in advanced cancers. Some clones are missing from TCRdb's copy, which holds only in-frame ones; the method was immunoSEQ multiplex PCR. The sample shows some 35,000 clones, 85% to 90% of them seen only once. Material: CD4+ or CD8+ T cells sorted from blood, obtained in a trial of the OX40 agonist ivuxolimab. The receptor source for this set is an adult with an advanced solid tumor such as melanoma, head and neck, liver or kidney cancer.

The rearrangement links TRBV11-3 to TRBJ2-7; 8 nucleotides align to TRBD1. Unmatched junction bases numbered 10, after V lost 5 bases and J lost 7 bases. This CDR3 region has 14 residues. Per the germline V gene, CDR1 is SGHNT and CDR2 is YENEEA. The CDR3 loop is CASSLGQGLGEQYF. As DNA, the CDR3 is TGTGCCAGCAGCCTCGGACAGGGTTTGGGGGAGCAGTACTTC.

The chain links TRBV19 to TRBJ2-5, with 7 bases identical to TRBD2. CDR3 size: 15 residues. Unmatched junction bases numbered 9, after V lost 4 bases and J lost 4 bases. Germline V lookup: CDR1 LNHDA, CDR2 SQIVND (reference sequence). CDR3 loop: CASSTDAGVRETQYF. The DNA for the CDR3 is TGTGCCAGTAGTACTGACGCGGGAGTTCGAGAGACCCAGTACTTC.

The chain has TRBV6-4 and TRBJ2-3; D might be TRBD1 or TRBD2, each matching 5 bases. The V gene's germline CDR1 is MRHNA and CDR2 SNTAGT. V was shortened by 3 bases and J by 4 bases, with 8 bases between the two germline ends. This CDR3 comprises 13 residues. The CDR3 is CASSEQGADTQYF. The DNA of the CDR3 is TGTGCCAGCAGTGAGCAGGGAGCAGATACGCAGTATTTT.

This clone was seen only a few times. The chain uses TRBV19 and TRBJ1-2, with D possibly being TRBD1 (6 bases). Trimming pared 3 bases from V and 4 bases from J, leaving 12 bases between. Per germline, CDR1 LNHDA and CDR2 SQIVND (reference sequence). The CDR3 contains 14 residues. For the CDR3, the DNA is TGTGCCAGTAGTATTCCGGGACACGGCTATGGCTACACCTTC. The encoded protein is CASSIPGHGYGYTF.

This chain links TRBV11-2 with TRBJ2-1; 11 nucleotides align to TRBD2. V lost 4 bases and J lost 3; bases outside the gene matches: 8. CDR3 length: 17 residues. Germline CDR1 reads SGHAT; CDR2 reads FQNNGV. The CDR3 coding sequence is TGTGCCAGCAGCTCTAGTAGCGGGAGGGTCGGCTACAATGAGCAGTTCTTC. Residues: CASSSSSGRVGYNEQFF.

This clone appeared once. The chain is built from TRBV29-1 and TRBJ2-3; D not resolved. Trimming shortened V by 7 bases and J by 0 bases, and 8 bases separated the two germline ends. CDR1 is SQVTM, CDR2 ANQGSEA, per germline. The CDR3 consists of 12 residues. CDR3 in amino acids: CSGALSTDTQYF. The CDR3 coding sequence is TGCAGCGGAGCATTGAGCACAGATACGCAGTATTTT.

The chain is built from TRBV10-3 and TRBJ2-5, with 7 positions matching TRBD2. This CDR3 comprises 17 residues. Looked up from germline, CDR1 is ENHRY and CDR2 is SYGVKD. V was pared by 6 bases and J by 1 base, with 14 bases of the junction left unmatched. For the CDR3, the DNA is TGTGCCATCAGCCCTACCCAGCGGGGTGTGTTCCAAGAGACCCAGTACTTC. Its protein product is CAISPTQRGVFQETQYF.

The genes are TRBV27 and TRBJ1-5, with 10 bases that match TRBD1. The CDR3 has 14 residues. The V gene's germline CDR1 is MNHEY and CDR2 SMNVEV (reference sequence). V shed 5 bases and J 6 bases; nucleotides not matched to a gene: 4. The CDR3 is CASSPDRGSQPQHF. The CDR3 DNA sequence: TGTGCCAGCAGTCCGGACAGGGGGAGTCAGCCCCAGCATTTT.

V and J are TRBV18 and TRBJ1-2; 7 nucleotides agree with TRBD1. Per the germline V gene, CDR1 is KGHSH and CDR2 is LQKENI. With 4 bases clipped from V and 7 bases from J, the junction kept 12 bases outside the gene matches. This CDR3 contains 15 residues. The CDR3 reads CASSLNRDSRGGYTF. The DNA of the CDR3 is TGTGCCAGCTCACTTAACCGGGACAGCAGGGGTGGCTACACCTTC.

V usage is TRBV19 and J usage is TRBJ1-3; perhaps TRBD1 as D (5 bases). The CDR3 is 14 amino acids. The V and J ends lost 9 bases and 4 bases respectively, with 16 bases between them. The germline V gene has CDR1 LNHDA and CDR2 SQIVND (reference sequence). The CDR3, as DNA: TGTGCCAGCCGGGGAGGACAAGAAGGAAACACCATATATTTT. This codes for CASRGGQEGNTIYF.

The genes are TRBV19 and TRBJ1-4; D unresolved. In germline, CDR1 is LNHDA, CDR2 SQIVND (reference sequence). This CDR3 region has 16 residues. V was shortened by 3 bases and J by 1 base, with 12 bases between the two germline ends. This CDR3 is CASSIGKAVTNEKLFF. The CDR3 DNA sequence: TGTGCCAGTAGTATCGGGAAAGCAGTAACTAATGAAAAACTGTTTTTT.

CDR3 in amino acids: CASSVEGTGGSYNEQFF. CDR3 sequence (DNA): TGTGCCAGCAGCGTAGAGGGGACAGGGGGCTCCTACAATGAGCAGTTCTTC. The chain couples TRBV9 to TRBJ2-1, with 11 bases fitting TRBD1. The CDR3 covers 17 residues. Germline values: CDR1 SGDLS, CDR2 YYNGEE. V lost 0 bases and J lost 0; bases outside the gene matches: 2.

The V gene is TRBV10-3, the J gene TRBJ2-5; 11 bases match TRBD2. Unmatched junction bases numbered 11, after V lost 11 bases and J lost 3 bases. The V gene's germline CDR1 is ENHRY and CDR2 SYGVKD. The CDR3 length is 15 residues. Here the CDR3 reads CAAKGTSGVEETQYF. For the CDR3, the DNA is TGTGCCGCCAAAGGGACTAGCGGAGTGGAAGAGACCCAGTACTTC.

The chain has TRBV6-5 and TRBJ2-2; D may be TRBD2 (5 bases). The V gene lost 3 bases and the J gene lost 5 bases, with 10 bases spanning the gap. The CDR3 consists of 14 residues. The germline V gene has CDR1 MNHEY and CDR2 SVGAGI. The CDR3 spells CASSYGRRTGELFF. The CDR3 region has the DNA TGTGCCAGCAGTTATGGCCGGAGGACCGGGGAGCTGTTTTTT.

The chain recombines TRBV19 with TRBJ1-5; TRBD1 matches 8 bases. The CDR3 extends over 16 amino acids. Germline CDR1 is LNHDA and CDR2 is SQIVND (reference sequence). Trimming cost V 10 bases and J 3 bases; bases outside gene matches: 14. The DNA of the CDR3 is TGTGCCACCCTTTCTGATGGACAGGGATACAATCAGCCCCAGCATTTT. Translating it yields CATLSDGQGYNQPQHF.

The gene calls are TRBV5-4 and TRBJ2-3; D is undetermined. V gave up 3 bases and J gave up 2 bases, with 4 bases separating them. The germline V gene encodes CDR1 SGHNT and CDR2 YYREEE (reference sequence). The CDR3 spans 12 residues. Written as DNA, the CDR3 is TGTGCCAGCAGCTCTTCCACAGATACGCAGTATTTT. Its translation: CASSSSTDTQYF. Supplemented by reference TRBV5-4 and TRBJ2-3, the full variable domain reads ETGVTQSPTHLIKTRGQQVTLRCSSQSGHNTVSWYQQALGQGPQFIFQYYREEENGRGNFPPRFSGLQFPNYSSELNVNALELDDSALYLCASSSSTDTQYFGPGTRLTVL.

The chain links TRBV2 to TRBJ1-4; D is unclear. Germline-derived CDR1 and CDR2 are SNHLY and FYNNEI. V was clipped by 1 base and J by 7 bases, with 10 bases between them. CDR3 length: 14 residues. CDR3 sequence reads: CASSEEWSVEKLFF. The CDR3, as DNA: TGTGCCAGCAGTGAAGAGTGGTCGGTTGAAAAACTGTTTTTT.

For the CDR3, the DNA is TGCGCCAGCAGCTTGCGGACTAGCGGGGAGACCCAGTACTTC. It codes for CASSLRTSGETQYF. The chain joins TRBV5-1 to TRBJ2-5, with 11 bases matching TRBD2. The CDR3 extends over 14 amino acids. Germline CDR1 reads SGHRS; CDR2 reads YFSETQ. The V segment lost 1 base and the J segment 5 bases; nucleotides outside the gene matches: 1.

This clone has more than one count but fewer than ten. This sequence joins TRBV19 and TRBJ1-2; D perhaps matches TRBD1 (6 bases). Looked up from germline, CDR1 is LNHDA and CDR2 is SQIVND (reference sequence). Trimming removed 3 bases at V and 3 bases at J, with 8 bases between. CDR3 size: 13 residues. The CDR3: CASSISGDYGYTF. CDR3 nucleotides: TGTGCCAGTAGTATTTCAGGGGACTATGGCTACACCTTC.

CDR3 bases: TGTGCCTGGGAGGTTGGGGAGGGTGAGCAGTTCTTC. Translating it yields CAWEVGEGEQFF. The chain uses TRBV30 and TRBJ2-1, with 7 nucleotides matching TRBD2. Germline-derived CDR1 and CDR2 are GTSNPN and SVGIG (reference sequence). The CDR3 sequence is 12 residues long. The V and J ends lost 5 bases and 9 bases, in that order; junction bases with no gene match: 7.

The rearrangement joins TRBV30 to TRBJ1-5; no definite D call. CDR3 length equals 13 residues. V was pared by 5 bases and J by 0 bases, with 8 bases between. CDR1 and CDR2 (germline): GTSNPN, SVGIG (reference sequence). The CDR3 loop reads CAWARDSNQPQHF. CDR3 coding DNA: TGTGCCTGGGCAAGGGATAGCAATCAGCCCCAGCATTTT. The full variable domain, rest sourced from reference TRBV30 and TRBJ1-5, is SQTIHQWPATLVQPVGSPLSLECTVEGTSNPNLYWYRQAAGRGLQLLFYSVGIGQISSEVPQNLSASRPQDRQFILSSKKLLLSDSGFYLCAWARDSNQPQHFGDGTRLSIL.

The gene calls are TRBV19 and TRBJ2-2; TRBD2 matches 10 bases. The junction had 12 bases not matched to a gene; V was cut back by 5 bases and J by 9 bases. CDR1 is LNHDA, CDR2 SQIVND, per germline (reference sequence). This CDR3 region has 16 residues. The CDR3 reads CASSPLASGSLRELFF. The CDR3 coding sequence is TGTGCCAGTAGTCCGCTGGCTAGCGGGAGTTTGCGGGAGCTGTTTTTT.

The count of this clone is one. The V and J genes are TRBV10-2 and TRBJ1-4, with TRBD1 matching over 10 bases. This CDR3 spans 13 amino acids. The germline gives CDR1 WSHSY, CDR2 SAAADI. Trimming took 9 bases from V and 8 from J; bases not matched to a gene: 6. As DNA, the CDR3 is TGCGCCAGTTTCCGGGACAGGGGAGAAAAACTGTTTTTT. The encoded protein is CASFRDRGEKLFF.

The CDR3 coding sequence is TGTGCCAGCAGCCAAGTTGGGGGGCTAAGCAATGAGCAGTTCTTC. Encoded protein: CASSQVGGLSNEQFF. The gene calls are TRBV14 and TRBJ2-1; perhaps D is TRBD1 or TRBD2 (6 bases each). This CDR3 contains 15 residues. Trimming removed 1 base at V and 6 bases at J, with 13 bases between. Germline V lookup: CDR1 SGHDN, CDR2 FVKESK.

The rearrangement joins TRBV7-6 to TRBJ1-1, with D possibly being TRBD1 (5 bases). The V end lost 1 base, the J end lost 7 bases, and 13 bases lay between the germline ends. The CDR3 covers 14 residues. Germline V CDR1 and CDR2: SGHVS, FNYEAQ. The CDR3 sequence is CASSLGAGAGEAFF. The CDR3 DNA follows: TGTGCCAGCAGCTTAGGGGCCGGGGCTGGTGAAGCTTTCTTT.

This chain joins TRBV7-6 and TRBJ1-6; the match to TRBD1 covers 9 bases. CDR3 length: 15 amino acids. CDR1 is SGHVS and CDR2 is FNYEAQ in the germline V gene. Trimming cost V 5 bases and J 10 bases; bases outside gene matches: 9. CDR3 amino acids: CASSPQGQGNSPLHF. CDR3 nucleotide sequence: TGTGCCAGCAGCCCACAGGGACAGGGCAACTCACCCCTCCACTTT.

The rearrangement links TRBV6-5 to TRBJ2-1; D is tentatively TRBD1 or TRBD2 (6 bases each). The V and J ends lost 0 bases and 7 bases respectively, with 16 bases between them. CDR1 is MNHEY, CDR2 SVGAGI, per germline. This CDR3 region has 16 residues. The CDR3 spells CASSYSWRGRSNEQFF. The CDR3 nucleotides read TGTGCCAGCAGTTACTCCTGGAGGGGGAGATCAAATGAGCAGTTCTTC.

V is TRBV7-9 and J is TRBJ2-7, with TRBD1 matching 7 bases. Germline V gives CDR1 SEHNR, CDR2 FQNEAQ (reference sequence). The CDR3 is 14 amino acids. V lost 5 bases to trimming and J lost 1 base; unmatched junction nucleotides: 5. The CDR3 sequence is CASSPPTGSYEQYF. The CDR3, as DNA: TGTGCCAGCAGCCCCCCGACAGGGTCCTACGAGCAGTACTTC. The variable domain in full, completed from reference TRBV7-9 and TRBJ2-7, reads DTGVSQNPRHKITKRGQNVTFRCDPISEHNRLYWYRQTLGQGPEFLTYFQNEAQLEKSRLLSDRFSAERPKGSFSTLEIQRTEQGDSAMYLCASSPPTGSYEQYFGPGTRLTVT.

The chain links TRBV5-1 to TRBJ2-1; 9 bases match TRBD1. J lost 8 bases, V lost 2 bases, and 5 bases had no gene match. The CDR3 consists of 14 residues. In germline, CDR1 is SGHRS, CDR2 YFSETQ. The CDR3 loop is CASSLQGARDEQFF. The DNA for the CDR3 is TGCGCCAGCAGCTTACAGGGGGCTAGGGATGAGCAGTTCTTC.